This T cell receptor (beta chain) was identified during a study of human T cells and chemical hapten exposure. Study-wide background: Once 0.01% DPC had been applied to the upper back by patch test, readings were taken at 6 days.

The sample's time point: patch test 3, about 24 weeks after DPC sensitization. Treatment described: therapeutic diphenylcyclopropenone sensitization with weekly scalp DPC. This clonotype has just a few counts. TCRdb re-analysed the RACE reads in MiXCR, keeping a single row per CDR3 protein. The data hold roughly 150,000 distinct CDR3 sequences, with about 27% observed a single time. CDR1 is MNHEY and CDR2 is SVGEGT in the germline V gene. The CDR3 totals 12 residues. Trimming shortened V by 4 bases and J by 4 bases, and 7 bases separated the two germline ends. The clonotype was recovered from a woman between 18 and 30 years old with alopecia areata. Some clones in this sample may be carry-over from other donors' samples. The material sequenced was whole blood, taken in connection with sensitization to the hapten diphenylcyclopropenone (DPC). The genes are TRBV6-2 or TRBV6-3 and TRBJ1-1; D is uncertain. CDR3 nucleotide sequence: TGTGCCAGCAGTTTGAGGCGCACTGAAGCTTTCTTT. It translates to CASSLRRTEAFF.